This TCR beta chain derives from a study of T cells after somatic rescue of genetic block. There are 15 residues in the CDR3. Germline CDR1 and CDR2: MNHNS and SASEGT. The J segment lost 1 base and the V segment lost 5 bases, leaving 6 bases of the junction unmatched. Some clones are missing from TCRdb's copy, which holds only in-frame ones; the method was immunoSEQ multiplex PCR. This repertoire shows 9,500 to 15,000 clones, over 65% found once; its top ten account for around 20%. The sequence was obtained from a boy younger than 18. This chain links TRBV6-1 with TRBJ1-1, with 8 bases matching TRBD1. The sample was peripheral blood mononuclear cells (PBMCs). The CDR3 DNA reads as TGTGCCAGCAGTTCCAACAGGGGGAAGAACACTGAAGCTTTCTTT. Translating it yields CASSSNRGKNTEAFF.